This T cell receptor (beta chain) emerged from a study of blood T cell repertoires in COVID-19. Overall study context: Sources were T cells, B-cell-depleted T cells, or PBMCs; the material itself was cDNA or gDNA.

This CDR3 has 13 residues. Trimming cost V 5 bases and J 0 bases; bases outside gene matches: 0. In germline, CDR1 is KGHSH, CDR2 LQKENI. Assay used: immunoSEQ multiplex PCR; TCRdb lists only in-frame clones, some missing. The sample holds 300,000 to 400,000 clones, approximately 90% seen once. The V gene is TRBV18, the J gene TRBJ1-1, with 7 bases fitting TRBD1. The origin of this receptor is a woman under 30 who had recovered from COVID-19. Material: PBMCs or T cells enriched from blood (not recorded which). CDR3 in DNA: TGTGCCAGCTCAGGACAGGTGAACACTGAAGCTTTCTTT. Amino acids: CASSGQVNTEAFF.